A single sample is the source of the 2 T cell receptor beta chains below, sequenced in a study of cytomegalovirus exposure and HLA in healthy donors. Primers included in the PCR were 60 Vbeta and 13 Jbeta primers. The repertoire was sequenced with immunoSEQ multiplex PCR; TCRdb's copy has only in-frame clones and lacks some. The data contain 150,000 or so clones, about four fifths of them singletons. Sequencing was done on a sample of PBMCs. Every receptor here comes from a woman aged 18-29 years in good health and CMV-seropositive.

V and J are TRBV19 and TRBJ2-1; tentative D call: TRBD2 (6 bases). V was pared by 1 base and J by 4 bases, with 14 bases between. The CDR3 length is 16 residues. The V gene's germline CDR1 is LNHDA and CDR2 SQIVND (reference sequence). CDR3 protein: CASSIGGGAVYNEQFF. In nucleotides, the CDR3 is TGTGCCAGTAGTATAGGAGGCGGGGCGGTATACAATGAGCAGTTCTTC.

The chain recombines TRBV11-3 with TRBJ2-7; tentative D call: TRBD2 (5 bases). V shed 2 bases and J shed 2 bases, with 13 bases lying between them. Germline V gene sequence: CDR1 SGHNT, CDR2 YENEEA. The length of the CDR3 is 15 residues. CDR3 in DNA: TGTGCCAGCAGCTTACGAACGGGAAGAGCCTACGAGCAGTACTTC. Translated, it gives CASSLRTGRAYEQYF. Variable domain in full (rest from reference TRBV11-3 and TRBJ2-7): EAGVVQSPRYKIIEKKQPVAFWCNPISGHNTLYWYLQNLGQGPELLIRYENEEAVDDSQLPKDRFSAERLKGVDSTLKIQPAELGDSAVYLCASSLRTGRAYEQYFGPGTRLTVT.